This note documents a single TCR beta chain sequence. The sample originates from a study of blood T cells in healthy people across ages. V was clipped by 5 bases and J by 8 bases; unmatched bases: 6. The CDR3 spans 15 residues. CDR1 and CDR2 from the germline V gene are MNHNY and SVGAGI (reference sequence). Through a sample-barcoded 5' primer and a J-beta primer mix, a second PCR was run for 7 to 11 cycles. TCRdb re-called the 5' RACE reads with MiXCR, one entry per CDR3 protein. The data contain hundreds of thousands of distinct CDR3 sequences, under 25% of them singletons. Material: blood. This sequence joins TRBV6-6 and TRBJ2-1; 13 bases map to TRBD2. The TCR sequence derives from an older man in good health. The CDR3: CASSGGTSGKDEQFF. In nucleotides, the CDR3 is TGTGCCAGCAGTGGGGGGACTAGCGGGAAGGATGAGCAGTTCTTC.